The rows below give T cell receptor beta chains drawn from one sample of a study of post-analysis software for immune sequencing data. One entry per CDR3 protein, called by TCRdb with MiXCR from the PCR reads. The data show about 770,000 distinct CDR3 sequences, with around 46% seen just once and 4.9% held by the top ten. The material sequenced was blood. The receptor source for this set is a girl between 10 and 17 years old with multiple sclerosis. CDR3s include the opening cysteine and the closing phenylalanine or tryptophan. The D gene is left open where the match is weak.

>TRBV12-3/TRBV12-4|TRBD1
CASSGTGGFTEAFF
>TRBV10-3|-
CAIKNEGAHNEQFF
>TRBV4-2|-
CASSQDPTSSHEQYF
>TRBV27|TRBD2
CATRLAGVRVYEQYF
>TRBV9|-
CASSVADSSYEQYF
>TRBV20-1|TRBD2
CSARVGAGGLAYEQYF
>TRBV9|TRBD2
CASSPGTSGPYGQYF
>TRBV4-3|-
CASSQATEDTEAFF
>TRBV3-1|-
CASSQGARRETQYF
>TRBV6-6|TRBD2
CASSSSGSGAKNIQYF
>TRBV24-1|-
CATSAQRGPTYGYTF
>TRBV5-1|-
CASSLPRVSTDTQYF
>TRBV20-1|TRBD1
CSAPTFLWDSYGYTF
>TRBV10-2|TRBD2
CASSEYLAGDPYERYF
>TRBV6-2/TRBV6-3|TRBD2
CASSSLTSGRNNEQFF
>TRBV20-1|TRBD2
CSAESGTSGIDEQYF
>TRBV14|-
CASSQVEGETRSGANVLTF
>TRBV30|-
CAWSVQVDTDTQYF
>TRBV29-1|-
CSALGGPANYGYTF
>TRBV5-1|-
CASSWGDTEAFF
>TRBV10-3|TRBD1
CAIRGQGASETQYF
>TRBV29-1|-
CSVETGAETQYF
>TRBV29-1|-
CSVDQLADEQFF
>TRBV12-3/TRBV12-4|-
CASSPETEKNYGCTF
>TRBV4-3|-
CASSQGTERYNEQFF
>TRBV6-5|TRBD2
CASSPPTRREVQYF
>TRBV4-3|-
CASSQGATHNEQFF
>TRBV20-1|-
CSARFRDTQYF
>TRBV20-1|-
CSASRGDGNQPQHF
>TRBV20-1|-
CSASYLSTDTQYF
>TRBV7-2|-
CASSRLAGYLRNEQFF
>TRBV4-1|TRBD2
CASSQGTSGHYEQYF
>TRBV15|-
CATSGIVPREQYF
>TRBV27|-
CASSPRPLVKGNEQFF
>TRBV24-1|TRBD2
CATSDRPAREGRETQYF
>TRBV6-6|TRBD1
CASSTLGQDNTDTQYF
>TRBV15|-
CATSRDVGYEQYF
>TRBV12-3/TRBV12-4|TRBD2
CASSSGTSGSSYNEQFF
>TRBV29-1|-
CSVEEVSGNADTQYF
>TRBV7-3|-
CASSRLASGETQYF
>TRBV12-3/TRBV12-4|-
CASREGTDQETQYF
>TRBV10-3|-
CAISGPGSEGLRNEQFF
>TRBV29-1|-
CSVDGQSNYGYTF
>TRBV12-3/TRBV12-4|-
CASRNARGTDTQYF
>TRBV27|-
CASRPTQGIWDQPQHF
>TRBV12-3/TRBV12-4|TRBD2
CASSPGLGVWAKNIQYF
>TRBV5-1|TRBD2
CASRPSGTSAHNEQFF
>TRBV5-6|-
CASSSDGNPKDTQYF
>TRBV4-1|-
CASSQEEWVLSPFHYTF
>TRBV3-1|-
CASSRNNDPNYGYTF
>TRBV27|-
CASKRDRTIYNEQFF
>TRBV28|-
CASSFGIGSPNQPQHF
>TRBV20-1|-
CSARPPQHF
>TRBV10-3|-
CAISEFRTFYGYTF
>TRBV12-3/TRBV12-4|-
CASSPVGGNTEAFF
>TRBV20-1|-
CSASDQNTQYF
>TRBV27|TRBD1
CASRGRGPYEQYF
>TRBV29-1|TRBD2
CSAVGAGGYNEQFF
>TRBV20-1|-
CSAARQGGGYTF